These T cell receptor beta chains were read from a single sample in a study of blood T cell repertoires in COVID-19. Only in-frame clones appear in the TCRdb table, and some are missing; sequencing was by immunoSEQ multiplex PCR. Here the sample spans 240,000 or so clones, around nine tenths being singletons. Sequenced material: peripheral blood. All receptors derive from a woman in her 70s with active or convalescent COVID-19. CDR3s include the opening cysteine and the closing phenylalanine or tryptophan. D genes are given only for firm matches. Size is omitted from some rows. Given values are once, few, many or a class for expanded clones.

TRBD1,TRBV5-4,TRBJ2-2,once,TGTGCCAGCAGCATACAGGGGGACACCGGGGAGCTGTTTTTT,CASSIQGDTGELFF
.,TRBV24-1,TRBJ2-2,.,TGTGCCACCAGTACGTCCGGAGTCACCGGGGAGCTGTTTTTT,CATSTSGVTGELFF
TRBD2,TRBV9,TRBJ2-3,.,TGTGCCAGCAGCCTCGGACTAGCGGGGAACACAGATACGCAGTATTTT,CASSLGLAGNTDTQYF
.,TRBV10-3,TRBJ2-1,.,TGTGCCACTACTAGAGATGAGAATGAGCAGTTCTTC,CATTRDENEQFF
.,TRBV24-1,TRBJ1-5,.,TGTGCCACCAGTGACGCGAGGGAAAGCAATCAGCCCCAGCATTTT,CATSDARESNQPQHF
.,TRBV9,TRBJ2-3,once,TGTGCCAGCAGCGTAGAGGGGCGCGGAGGCACAGATACGCAGTATTTT,CASSVEGRGGTDTQYF
.,TRBV5-1,TRBJ1-1,.,TGCGCCAGCAGCCGCAACACCGAGAACACTGAAGCTTTCTTT,CASSRNTENTEAFF
.,TRBV19,TRBJ1-2,.,TGTGCCAGTACCCATTGGTCGGGGGGAGGTAACTATGGCTACACCTTC,CASTHWSGGGNYGYTF
.,TRBV12-3/TRBV12-4,TRBJ1-5,.,TGTGCCAGCAGTCTTACAGAAAACCAGCCCCAGCATTTT,CASSLTENQPQHF
.,TRBV12-3/TRBV12-4,TRBJ1-5,.,TGTGCCAGCAGCCCTCTCCAACTCGGGCCCCAGCATTTT,CASSPLQLGPQHF
TRBD1,TRBV24-1,TRBJ2-7,.,TGTGCCACCAGTGATTTCACGGACAGGGGCGACGAGCAGTACTTC,CATSDFTDRGDEQYF
.,TRBV5-4,TRBJ1-2,.,TGTGCCAGCAGCCCCGCGGGGGCGGACTATGGCTACACCTTC,CASSPAGADYGYTF
.,TRBV4-3,TRBJ1-4,.,TGCGCCAGCAGCCGGGTTCGGTGGGCAATGAATGAAAAACTGTTTTTT,CASSRVRWAMNEKLFF
TRBD1,TRBV7-9,TRBJ1-1,few,TGTGCCAGCAGCTTACGGGGGACAGGGGGACGTAACCTTATTGAAGCTTTCTTT,CASSLRGTGGRNLIEAFF
.,TRBV18,TRBJ1-4,once,TGTGCCAGCTCACCAAAGAGGACTAATGAAAAACTGTTTTTT,CASSPKRTNEKLFF
TRBD1,TRBV5-4,TRBJ1-4,.,TGTGCCAGCAGCGGAGGGGGCGCCGTAACTAATGAAAAACTGTTTTTT,CASSGGGAVTNEKLFF
.,TRBV11-2,TRBJ2-2,.,TGTGCCAGCAGCTTAGAACAGCAAACCGGGGAGCTGTTTTTT,CASSLEQQTGELFF
.,TRBV6-6,TRBJ2-7,.,TGTGCCAGCAGTCGGGGCACCGACTACGAGCAGTACTTC,CASSRGTDYEQYF
TRBD2,TRBV29-1,TRBJ2-3,.,TGCAGCGTTGAAGATCCGGGGGGGGGCCCAGATACGCAGTATTTT,CSVEDPGGGPDTQYF
.,TRBV18,TRBJ1-3,.,TGTGCCAGCTCACCGGGCGCGAGCTCTGGAAACACCATATATTTT,CASSPGASSGNTIYF
.,TRBV7-8,TRBJ2-7,.,TGTGCCAGCAGCCCCCTGGGACATCCCTACGAGCAGTACTTC,CASSPLGHPYEQYF
TRBD2,TRBV7-2,TRBJ2-5,.,TGTGCCAGCAGCTTAGCCAGACTAGCCGGGGGGCAAGAGACCCAGTACTTC,CASSLARLAGGQETQYF
TRBD1,TRBV5-8,TRBJ1-1,.,TGTGCCAGCAGCTTGTGGGAGACAGGGTTGAGGAACACTGAAGCTTTCTTT,CASSLWETGLRNTEAFF
TRBD1,TRBV18,TRBJ1-6,once,TGTGCCAGCTCCCTGGACAGGGCTGGTTCACCCCTCCACTTT,CASSLDRAGSPLHF
TRBD1,TRBV7-2,TRBJ1-4,.,TGTGCCAGCAGCCCGGGACAGCCCAATGAAAAACTGTTTTTT,CASSPGQPNEKLFF
.,TRBV10-3,TRBJ1-2,.,TGTGCCATCAGTGAAAGGACCGCGGAGGGGAACTATGGCTACACCTTC,CAISERTAEGNYGYTF
.,TRBV5-1,TRBJ1-1,.,TGCGCCAGCAGCTCTTCGGGACAAAACACTGAAGCTTTCTTT,CASSSSGQNTEAFF
.,TRBV12-3/TRBV12-4,TRBJ1-1,.,TGTGCCAGCGGGAGTTCATCGAACACTGAAGCTTTCTTT,CASGSSSNTEAFF
.,TRBV7-2,TRBJ2-2,few,TGTGCCAGCAGCTTAGTGGCAAACACCGGGGAGCTGTTTTTT,CASSLVANTGELFF
.,TRBV19,TRBJ1-5,once,TGTGCCAGTAAGGGCCTACCTTCGGGGGGAAATCAGCCCCAGCATTTT,CASKGLPSGGNQPQHF
.,TRBV29-1,TRBJ1-2,.,TGCAGCGCCGGGGGGGGCGGACAAGAGATCTCAGGCTACACCTTC,CSAGGGGQEISGYTF
.,TRBV7-6,TRBJ2-1,.,TGTGCCAGCAGCTTTCGTGAGGGTTTCCATGAGCAGTTCTTC,CASSFREGFHEQFF
.,TRBV19,TRBJ1-2,.,TGTGCCAGTAGCCCCTCGGCAGGGGCTGAGGGCTACACCTTC,CASSPSAGAEGYTF
.,TRBV27,TRBJ2-6,.,TGTGCCAGCAGTTTCAGGGGCCAGGGGGCCAACGTCCTGACTTTC,CASSFRGQGANVLTF
.,TRBV11-2,TRBJ1-4,few,TGTGCCAGCAGCCCCTCCAGGGGTGGGAGTGAAAAACTGTTTTTT,CASSPSRGGSEKLFF
TRBD2,TRBV9,TRBJ2-3,.,TGTGCCAGCAGCTTCCGACTAGCGGGGTGGGGGGATACGCAGTATTTT,CASSFRLAGWGDTQYF
TRBD1,TRBV2,TRBJ1-1,.,TGTGCCAGCATCGCCCGGGACAGATCGAACACTGAAGCTTTCTTT,CASIARDRSNTEAFF
.,TRBV2,TRBJ1-3,.,TGTGCCAGCAGGCAAGGGGCTCCTGGAAACACCATATATTTT,CASRQGAPGNTIYF
.,TRBV25-1,TRBJ2-5,once,TGTGCCAGCAGTGAATATCGGGCAGGGCGCGAGACCCAGTACTTC,CASSEYRAGRETQYF
.,TRBV19,TRBJ1-1,.,TGTGCCAGTAGTCCCGAGACAGGTTCGGTCCCCACTGAAGCTTTCTTT,CASSPETGSVPTEAFF
.,TRBV20-1,TRBJ2-7,.,TGCAGTGCTAGATTTCAGGGCGAGCAGTACTTC,CSARFQGEQYF